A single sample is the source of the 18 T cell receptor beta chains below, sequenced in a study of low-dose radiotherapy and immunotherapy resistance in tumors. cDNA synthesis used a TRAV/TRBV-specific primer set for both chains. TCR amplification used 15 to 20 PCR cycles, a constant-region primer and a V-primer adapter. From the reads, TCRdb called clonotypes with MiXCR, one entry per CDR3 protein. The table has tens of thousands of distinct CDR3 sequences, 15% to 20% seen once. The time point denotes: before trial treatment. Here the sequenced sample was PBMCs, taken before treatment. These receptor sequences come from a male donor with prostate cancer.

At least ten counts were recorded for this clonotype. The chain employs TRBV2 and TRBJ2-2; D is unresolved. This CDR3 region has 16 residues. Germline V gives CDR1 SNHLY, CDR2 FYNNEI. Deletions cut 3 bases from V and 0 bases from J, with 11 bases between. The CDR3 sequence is CASSEYGSANTGELFF. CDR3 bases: TGTGCCAGCAGTGAGTACGGCAGCGCGAACACCGGGGAGCTGTTTTTT.

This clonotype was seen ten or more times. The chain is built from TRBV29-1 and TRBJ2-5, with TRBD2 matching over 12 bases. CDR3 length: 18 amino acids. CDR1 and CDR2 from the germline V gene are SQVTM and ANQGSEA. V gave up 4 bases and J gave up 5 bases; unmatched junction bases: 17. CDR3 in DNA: TGCAGCGTTGGAGCCCTCCCTAGCGGGGGGGGCCCCGGGGAGACCCAGTACTTC. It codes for CSVGALPSGGGPGETQYF.

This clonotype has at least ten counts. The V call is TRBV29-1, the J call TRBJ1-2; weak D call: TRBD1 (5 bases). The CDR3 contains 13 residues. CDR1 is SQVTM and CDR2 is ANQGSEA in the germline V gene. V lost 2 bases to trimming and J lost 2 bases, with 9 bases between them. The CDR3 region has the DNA TGCAGCGTTGAATCCGGGGACAACTATGGCTACACCTTC. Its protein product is CSVESGDNYGYTF.

The CDR3, as DNA: TGTGCCAGCGGATCACCGCTCAATTCAGGGTTATCTGGGGCCAACGTCCTGACTTTC. This translates into CASGSPLNSGLSGANVLTF. The rearrangement uses TRBV27 and TRBJ2-6, with a possible D match to TRBD1 (5 bases). Trimming removed 8 bases from V and 1 base from J, with 24 bases in between. This CDR3 contains 19 residues. Germline CDR1 is MNHEY and CDR2 is SMNVEV (reference sequence).

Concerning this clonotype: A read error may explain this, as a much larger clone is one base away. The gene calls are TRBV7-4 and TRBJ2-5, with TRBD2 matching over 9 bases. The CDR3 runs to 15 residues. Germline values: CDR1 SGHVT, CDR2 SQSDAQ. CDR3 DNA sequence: TGTACCAGCAGCTTAGGCGGGGGGGACCAAGAGACCCAGTACTTC. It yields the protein CTSSLGGGDQETQYF.

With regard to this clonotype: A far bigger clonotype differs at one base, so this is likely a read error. CDR3 nucleotide sequence: TGTGCCAGCAGCCTTACCAGGGGGGAGACCCAGTTCTTC. Its translation: CASSLTRGETQFF. This chain links TRBV5-3 with TRBJ2-1, with D perhaps matching TRBD1 (7 bases). TRBV5-3 has ORF status, its function being uncertain. There are 13 residues in the CDR3. V lost 8 bases to trimming and J lost 13 bases, with 22 bases between them.

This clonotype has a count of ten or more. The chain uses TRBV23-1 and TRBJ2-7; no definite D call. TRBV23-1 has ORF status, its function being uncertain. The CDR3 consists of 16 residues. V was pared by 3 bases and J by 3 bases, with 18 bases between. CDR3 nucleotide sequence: TGCGCCAGCAGTCATCGTGAGGCATACAGCTACTACGAGCAGTACTTC. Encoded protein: CASSHREAYSYYEQYF.

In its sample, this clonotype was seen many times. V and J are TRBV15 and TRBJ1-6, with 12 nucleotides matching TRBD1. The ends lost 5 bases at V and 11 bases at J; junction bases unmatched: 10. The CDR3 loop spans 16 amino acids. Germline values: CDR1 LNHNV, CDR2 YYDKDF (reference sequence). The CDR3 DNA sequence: TGTGCCACCAGCCTCGGGACAGGGGGCCGGGGGGCACCCCTCCACTTT. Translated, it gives CATSLGTGGRGAPLHF.

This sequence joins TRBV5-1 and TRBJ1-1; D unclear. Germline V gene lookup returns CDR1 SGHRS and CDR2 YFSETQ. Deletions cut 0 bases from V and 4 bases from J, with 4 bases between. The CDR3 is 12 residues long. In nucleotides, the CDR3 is TGCGCCAGCAGCTTGGGGTCCACTGAAGCTTTCTTT. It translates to CASSLGSTEAFF.

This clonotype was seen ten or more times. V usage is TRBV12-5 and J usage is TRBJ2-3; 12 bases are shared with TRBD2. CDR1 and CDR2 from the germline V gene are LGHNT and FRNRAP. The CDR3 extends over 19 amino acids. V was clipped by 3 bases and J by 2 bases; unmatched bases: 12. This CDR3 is CASGFLWASGGGVTDTQYF. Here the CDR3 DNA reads TGTGCTAGTGGTTTCCTCTGGGCTAGCGGGGGGGGGGTCACAGATACGCAGTATTTT. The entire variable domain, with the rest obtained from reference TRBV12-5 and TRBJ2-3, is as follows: DARVTQTPRHKVTEMGQEVTMRCQPILGHNTVFWYRQTMMQGLELLAYFRNRAPLDDSGMPKDRFSAEMPDATLATLKIQPSEPRDSAVYFCASGFLWASGGGVTDTQYFGPGTRLTVL.

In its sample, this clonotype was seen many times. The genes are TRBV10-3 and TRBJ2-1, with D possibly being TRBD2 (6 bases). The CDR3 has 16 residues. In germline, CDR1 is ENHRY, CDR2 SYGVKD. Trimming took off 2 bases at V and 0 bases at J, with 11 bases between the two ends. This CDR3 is CAISEGGASSYNEQFF. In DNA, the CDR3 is TGTGCCATCAGTGAGGGCGGGGCAAGCTCCTACAATGAGCAGTTCTTC.

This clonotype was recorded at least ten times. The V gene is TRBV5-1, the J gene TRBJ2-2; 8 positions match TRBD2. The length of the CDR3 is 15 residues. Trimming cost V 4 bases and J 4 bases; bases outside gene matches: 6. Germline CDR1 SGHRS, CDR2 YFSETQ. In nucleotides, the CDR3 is TGCGCCAGCAGCGCAGGACTAGCCGGCACCGGGGAGCTGTTTTTT. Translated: CASSAGLAGTGELFF.

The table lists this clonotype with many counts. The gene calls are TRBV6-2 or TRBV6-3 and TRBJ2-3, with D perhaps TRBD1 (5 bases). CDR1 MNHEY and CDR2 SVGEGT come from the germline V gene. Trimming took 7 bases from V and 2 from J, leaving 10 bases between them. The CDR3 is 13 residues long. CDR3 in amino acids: CASTGLYTDTQYF. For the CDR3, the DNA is TGTGCCAGCACAGGGCTTTACACAGATACGCAGTATTTT.

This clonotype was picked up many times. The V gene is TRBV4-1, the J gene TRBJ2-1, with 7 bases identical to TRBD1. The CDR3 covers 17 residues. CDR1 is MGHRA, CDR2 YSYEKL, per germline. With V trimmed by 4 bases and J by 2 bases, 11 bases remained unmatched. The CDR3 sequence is CASSRSGQAVTYNEQFF. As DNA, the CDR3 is TGCGCCAGCAGCCGAAGTGGACAGGCAGTAACCTACAATGAGCAGTTCTTC.

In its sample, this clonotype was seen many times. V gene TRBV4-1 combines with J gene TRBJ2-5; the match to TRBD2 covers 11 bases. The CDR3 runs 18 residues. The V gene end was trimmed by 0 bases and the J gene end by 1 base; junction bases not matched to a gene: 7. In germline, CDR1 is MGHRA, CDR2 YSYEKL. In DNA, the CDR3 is TGCGCCAGCAGCCAAGAGACGCTAGCGGGGGGCCTCCAAGAGACCCAGTACTTC. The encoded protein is CASSQETLAGGLQETQYF.

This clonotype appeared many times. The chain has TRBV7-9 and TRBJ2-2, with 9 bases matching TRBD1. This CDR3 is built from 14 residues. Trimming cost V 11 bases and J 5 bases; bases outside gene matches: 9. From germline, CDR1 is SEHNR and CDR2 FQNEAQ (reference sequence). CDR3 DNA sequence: TGTGCCCGCACGGGACAGGGAGGTACCGGGGAGCTGTTTTTT. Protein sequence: CARTGQGGTGELFF.

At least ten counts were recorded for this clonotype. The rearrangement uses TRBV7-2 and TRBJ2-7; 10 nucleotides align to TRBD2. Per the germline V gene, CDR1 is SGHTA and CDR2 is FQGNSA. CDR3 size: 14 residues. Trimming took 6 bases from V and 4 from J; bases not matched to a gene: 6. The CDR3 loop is CASSPSGGGYEQYF. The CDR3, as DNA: TGTGCCAGCAGTCCAAGCGGGGGGGGTTACGAGCAGTACTTC.

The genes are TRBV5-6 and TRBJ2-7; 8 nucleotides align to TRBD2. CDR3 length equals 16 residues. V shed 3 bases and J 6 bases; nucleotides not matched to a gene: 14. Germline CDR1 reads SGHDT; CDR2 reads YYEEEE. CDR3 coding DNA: TGTGCCAGCAGCTCACCCGTCGGGAGGGCTAGGGGCGAGCAGTACTTC. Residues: CASSSPVGRARGEQYF.